This TCR beta chain is from a study of control samples from healthy donors and cancer patients. This CDR3 contains 16 residues. V lost 4 bases and J 4 bases, leaving 20 bases between the germline ends. Germline loops: CDR1 SQVTM, CDR2 ANQGSEA. Libraries were prepared by immunoSEQ multiplex PCR; TCRdb keeps only in-frame clonotypes and omits some of them. The sample carries 90,000 to 150,000 clones, roughly nine tenths recorded once. This clone has just a few counts. The sequence derives from a man aged 50-59 years in good health. The J gene is TRBJ1-5, the V gene TRBV29-1; the D gene is possibly TRBD1 (5 bases). The specimen was blood. The DNA for the CDR3 is TGCAGCGTTGCGGCGTGGGGGGATGAAGGTAATCAGCCCCAGCATTTT. Amino acids: CSVAAWGDEGNQPQHF.